The 23 T cell receptor beta chains reported below all come from one sample, sequenced in a study of cytomegalovirus exposure and HLA in healthy donors. Clones were sequenced by immunoSEQ multiplex PCR, and TCRdb holds only the in-frame ones, with some missing. The repertoire has 250,000 to 300,000 clones, around 85% of them found once; the top ten carry about 1%. The specimen sequenced was PBMCs. These receptors were obtained from a woman in her late teens or twenties in good health and CMV-seronegative.

The chain combines TRBV7-3 with TRBJ2-3, with 10 positions matching TRBD2. The V segment lost 5 bases and the J segment 6 bases; nucleotides outside the gene matches: 11. This CDR3 spans 16 amino acids. Per germline, CDR1 SGHTA and CDR2 FQGTGA. The CDR3 here is CASSPSGGAGGDTQYF. As DNA, the CDR3 is TGTGCCAGCAGCCCCTCCGGGGGAGCGGGGGGGGATACGCAGTATTTT.

The chain recombines TRBV7-9 with TRBJ2-5; 10 positions match TRBD2. The junction had 2 bases not matched to a gene; V was cut back by 5 bases and J by 5 bases. The CDR3 runs 13 residues. CDR1 is SEHNR, CDR2 FQNEAQ, per germline (reference sequence). The CDR3 loop is CASSVSGGETQYF. CDR3 nucleotide sequence: TGTGCCAGCAGCGTTAGCGGGGGGGAGACCCAGTACTTC.

CDR3 residues: CASSPIRRGGYNEQFF. DNA for the CDR3: TGTGCCAGCTCACCAATTCGGCGGGGAGGTTACAATGAGCAGTTCTTC. The rearrangement joins TRBV18 to TRBJ2-1, with D perhaps matching TRBD2 (6 bases). V gave up 2 bases and J gave up 4 bases, with 15 bases separating them. Germline V lookup: CDR1 KGHSH, CDR2 LQKENI. The CDR3 consists of 16 residues.

V gene TRBV19 combines with J gene TRBJ2-1; 7 nucleotides agree with TRBD2. Germline lookup yields CDR1 LNHDA and CDR2 SQIVND (reference sequence). The CDR3 contains 14 residues. V dropped 5 bases and J dropped 6; count of bases not matched to a gene: 7. DNA for the CDR3: TGTGCCAGTAGTCCCGGGAGGTTGGTCAATGAGCAGTTCTTC. This encodes CASSPGRLVNEQFF.

This clone occurred a few times. V gene TRBV30 combines with J gene TRBJ2-7; D is uncertain. This CDR3 is 13 amino acids long. V was cut by 2 bases and J by 1 base, with 9 bases left in between. Germline CDR1 and CDR2: GTSNPN and SVGIG (reference sequence). The CDR3 DNA reads TGTGCCTGGAGTCGGAGTGCTTCCTACGAGCAGTACTTC. It translates to CAWSRSASYEQYF. Full variable domain (outside the CDR3, taken from reference TRBV30 and TRBJ2-7): SQTIHQWPATLVQPVGSPLSLECTVEGTSNPNLYWYRQAAGRGLQLLFYSVGIGQISSEVPQNLSASRPQDRQFILSSKKLLLSDSGFYLCAWSRSASYEQYFGPGTRLTVT.

This clone has only one observation. This chain joins TRBV11-2 and TRBJ2-7; possibly TRBD1 for D (6 bases). Trimming took off 6 bases at V and 6 bases at J, with 12 bases between the two ends. The CDR3 is made up of 12 amino acids. Germline values: CDR1 SGHAT, CDR2 FQNNGV. CDR3 region: CASSPTGSEQYF. As DNA, the CDR3 is TGTGCCAGCAGTCCTACAGGGAGCGAGCAGTACTTC.

CDR3 sequence reads: CASSFGGWETQYF. In nucleotides, the CDR3 is TGTGCCAGCAGCTTCGGAGGTTGGGAGACCCAGTACTTC. The J gene is TRBJ2-5, the V gene TRBV7-2; D possibly corresponds to TRBD2 (5 bases). This CDR3 has 13 amino acids. From germline, CDR1 is SGHTA and CDR2 FQGNSA. Trimming took off 3 bases at V and 5 bases at J, with 10 bases between the two ends. The variable domain in full, with the rest retrieved from reference TRBV7-2 and TRBJ2-5, is GAGVSQSPSNKVTEKGKDVELRCDPISGHTALYWYRQSLGQGLEFLIYFQGNSAPDKSGLPSDRFSAERTGGSVSTLTIQRTQQEDSAVYLCASSFGGWETQYFGPGTRLLVL.

The chain uses TRBV5-1 and TRBJ1-4; possible D gene TRBD1, 5 bases. Trimming left V 1 base short and J 4 bases short, with 11 bases between. Germline-derived CDR1 and CDR2 are SGHRS and YFSETQ. This CDR3 contains 15 residues. This CDR3 is CASSLTGTLNEKLFF. The DNA of the CDR3 is TGCGCCAGCAGCTTGACGGGGACTCTTAATGAAAAACTGTTTTTT. Looking up the rest from reference TRBV5-1 and TRBJ1-4 gives the full variable domain: KAGVTQTPRYLIKTRGQQVTLSCSPISGHRSVSWYQQTPGQGLQFLFEYFSETQRNKGNFPGRFSGRQFSNSRSEMNVSTLELGDSALYLCASSLTGTLNEKLFFGSGTQLSVL.

This clone was counted between two and nine times. The V and J genes are TRBV28 and TRBJ1-2; D might be TRBD1 (5 bases). This CDR3 contains 14 residues. Trimming took off 7 bases at V and 7 bases at J, with 19 bases between the two ends. Germline V gene sequence: CDR1 MDHEN, CDR2 SYDVKM. The CDR3 nucleotides are TGTGCCAGCACCTTGGGGCAGGGAACCTCTGGCTACACCTTC. Its translation: CASTLGQGTSGYTF.

J is TRBJ2-3 and V is TRBV4-1, with 9 bases aligning to TRBD2. Germline CDR1 and CDR2: MGHRA and YSYEKL. This CDR3 has 17 residues. J lost 0 bases, V lost 1 base, and 5 bases had no gene match. The CDR3 DNA follows: TGCGCCAGCAGCCAAGTCACTAGCGGGCTAAGCACAGATACGCAGTATTTT. It is translated as CASSQVTSGLSTDTQYF.

The chain carries TRBV6-5 and TRBJ2-3, with D perhaps TRBD2 (7 bases). The germline V gene encodes CDR1 MNHEY and CDR2 SVGAGI. The CDR3 has 14 residues. V was cut by 10 bases and J by 1 base, with 15 bases left in between. The CDR3 coding sequence is TGTGCCATCGGGGGGCAGGGAGGCACAGATACGCAGTATTTT. Its translation: CAIGGQGGTDTQYF.

The J gene is TRBJ1-5, the V gene TRBV30; possible D gene TRBD1, 5 bases. CDR1 is GTSNPN and CDR2 is SVGIG in the germline V gene (reference sequence). This CDR3 is built from 14 residues. Trimming shortened V by 3 bases and J by 4 bases, and 13 bases separated the two germline ends. CDR3 residues: CAWSGGGINQPQHF. The CDR3 nucleotides read TGTGCCTGGAGCGGGGGAGGAATAAATCAGCCCCAGCATTTT.

The chain joins TRBV5-1 to TRBJ1-1; D may be TRBD1 (6 bases). V was clipped by 4 bases and J by 5 bases, with 18 bases between them. The CDR3 has 15 amino acids. Germline-derived CDR1 and CDR2 are SGHRS and YFSETQ. The CDR3 DNA follows: TGCGCCAGCAGCGGTCAGGGGAACGGGGTTACTGAAGCTTTCTTT. This codes for CASSGQGNGVTEAFF.

The genes are TRBV6-6 and TRBJ1-6; possibly TRBD1 for D (6 bases). Germline assignment: CDR1 MNHNY and CDR2 SVGAGI (reference sequence). The CDR3 has 14 amino acids. Trimming took 4 bases from V and 7 from J, leaving 11 bases between them. The DNA for the CDR3 is TGTGCCAGCAGTTGGACAGAGACGAATTCACCCCTCCACTTT. This gives the protein CASSWTETNSPLHF.

The chain links TRBV11-2 to TRBJ1-3; possibly TRBD1 for D (6 bases). With 4 bases removed from V and 0 bases from J, the gap between germline ends came to 7 bases. The germline CDR1 and CDR2 sequences are SGHAT and FQNNGV. CDR3 length: 14 residues. CDR3 DNA: TGTGCCAGCAGCTCAGGGGACTCTGGAAACACCATATATTTT. Its translation: CASSSGDSGNTIYF.

The rearrangement links TRBV10-1 to TRBJ2-3; a weak D match, TRBD2 (5 bases). The CDR3 length is 10 residues. CDR1 WNHNN and CDR2 SYGVQD come from the germline V gene (reference sequence). The ends were cut back, 8 bases at V and 6 bases at J, with 6 bases in the middle. CDR3 bases: TGCGCCAGCGGCGGGGATACGCAGTATTTT. It codes for CASGGDTQYF.

This chain links TRBV2 with TRBJ1-2; tentative D call: TRBD1 (6 bases). The CDR3 loop spans 13 amino acids. Germline lookup yields CDR1 SNHLY and CDR2 FYNNEI. The V and J ends lost 2 bases and 6 bases respectively, with 10 bases between them. The CDR3 nucleotides read TGTGCCAGCAGTGAATCAGGGGTAAATGGCTACACCTTC. It specifies CASSESGVNGYTF.

The chain combines TRBV9 with TRBJ2-5, with D hard to call. The CDR3 is made up of 13 amino acids. The V end was cut by 0 bases, the J end by 3 bases, with 6 bases between. Germline V gene data show CDR1 as SGDLS and CDR2 as YYNGEE. The CDR3 DNA follows: TGTGCCAGCAGCGTAGGAACTGAAGAGACCCAGTACTTC. Encoded protein: CASSVGTEETQYF.

This sequence joins TRBV27 and TRBJ2-3; 8 bases fit TRBD2. Trimming took 6 bases from V and 6 from J; bases not matched to a gene: 11. Germline CDR1 MNHEY, CDR2 SMNVEV (reference sequence). The CDR3 is 15 amino acids. CDR3 bases: TGTGCCAGCAGAAGGAGCGGGGGTGGGTTCGATACGCAGTATTTT. Its protein product is CASRRSGGGFDTQYF.

The chain combines TRBV7-2 with TRBJ1-4, with TRBD1 matching 8 bases. CDR1 and CDR2 (germline): SGHTA, FQGNSA. This CDR3 has 17 amino acids. V dropped 2 bases and J dropped 0; count of bases not matched to a gene: 5. The chain's CDR3 is CASSLLGQGPTNEKLFF. CDR3 DNA sequence: TGTGCCAGCAGCTTACTCGGACAGGGCCCAACTAATGAAAAACTGTTTTTT.

The V gene is TRBV30, the J gene TRBJ2-1; 11 nucleotides line up with TRBD2. Losses at the gene ends were 0 bases for V and 9 bases for J; bases not matched to a gene: 4. CDR1 is GTSNPN, CDR2 SVGIG, per germline (reference sequence). The CDR3 runs to 14 residues. CDR3: CAWSVLAGEVEQFF. The CDR3 DNA reads as TGTGCCTGGAGTGTACTAGCGGGAGAAGTTGAGCAGTTCTTC.

This chain links TRBV19 with TRBJ1-1, with 7 nucleotides matching TRBD1. Germline assignment: CDR1 LNHDA and CDR2 SQIVND (reference sequence). CDR3 length: 14 amino acids. V trimming: 4 bases; J trimming: 5 bases; junction bases outside the gene matches: 7. For the CDR3, the DNA is TGTGCCAGTAGTACCGACAGGGTTTGGACTGAAGCTTTCTTT. This encodes CASSTDRVWTEAFF.

V and J are TRBV7-2 and TRBJ1-2, with 7 bases that match TRBD1. CDR1 and CDR2 (germline): SGHTA, FQGNSA. The V and J ends lost 7 bases and 5 bases, in that order; junction bases with no gene match: 10. The CDR3 length is 14 residues. The CDR3 DNA sequence: TGTGCCAGCATCTCTGGGCGGGACAGATATGGCTACACCTTC. Its translation is CASISGRDRYGYTF.